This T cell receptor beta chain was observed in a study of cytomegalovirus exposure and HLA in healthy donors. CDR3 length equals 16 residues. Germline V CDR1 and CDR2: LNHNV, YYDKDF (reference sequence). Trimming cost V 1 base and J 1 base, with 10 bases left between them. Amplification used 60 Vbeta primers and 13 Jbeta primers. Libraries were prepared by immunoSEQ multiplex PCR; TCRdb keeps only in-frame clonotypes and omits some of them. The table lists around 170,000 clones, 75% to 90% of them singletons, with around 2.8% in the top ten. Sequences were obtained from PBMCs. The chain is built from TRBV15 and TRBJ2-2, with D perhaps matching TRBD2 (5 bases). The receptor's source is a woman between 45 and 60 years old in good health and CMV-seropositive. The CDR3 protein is CATSRGPAGNTGELFF. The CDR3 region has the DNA TGTGCCACCAGCAGAGGGCCGGCGGGGAACACCGGGGAGCTGTTTTTT.